The 14 T cell receptor beta chains given below trace back to one sample, sequenced in a study of shared clonotypes between healthy human individuals. Only in-frame clones appear in the TCRdb table, and some are missing; sequencing was by immunoSEQ multiplex PCR. The sample consists of hundreds of thousands of clones, 90% to 96% of them appearing once. The sequenced sample consisted of naive CD4+ T cells sorted from blood. The subset: CD45RA+ positively selected. These receptors all stem from a woman in her 30s in good health.

This CDR3 is CASSLWGGREESYEQYF. In DNA form, the CDR3 reads TGTGCCAGCAGTTTATGGGGAGGGAGGGAGGAATCCTACGAGCAGTACTTC. The gene calls are TRBV28 and TRBJ2-7; 7 bases agree with TRBD2. After removal of 0 bases from V and 1 base from J, the junction contained 9 bases not matched to a gene. This CDR3 has 17 amino acids. Germline V lookup: CDR1 MDHEN, CDR2 SYDVKM.

The chain recombines TRBV18 with TRBJ2-1; 8 nucleotides line up with TRBD1. V dropped 1 base and J dropped 4; count of bases not matched to a gene: 6. The CDR3 has 16 amino acids. Germline V gives CDR1 KGHSH, CDR2 LQKENI. DNA for the CDR3: TGTGCCAGCTCACCACAGCTGGACAGGGAATACAATGAGCAGTTCTTC. As protein: CASSPQLDREYNEQFF.

J is TRBJ2-1 and V is TRBV6-5; 12 bases are shared with TRBD2. CDR1 and CDR2 from the germline V gene are MNHEY and SVGAGI. J lost 5 bases, V lost 5 bases, and 4 bases had no gene match. CDR3 length: 15 residues. Here the CDR3 reads CASSSGLAGNNEQFF. For the CDR3, the DNA is TGTGCCAGCAGTAGCGGACTAGCGGGAAACAATGAGCAGTTCTTC.

The chain uses TRBV4-1 and TRBJ2-7; 7 bases line up with TRBD1. There are 13 residues in the CDR3. Losses at the gene ends were 4 bases for V and 5 bases for J; bases not matched to a gene: 5. Germline CDR1 is MGHRA and CDR2 is YSYEKL. Written as DNA, the CDR3 is TGCGCCAGCAGCCTCACCCAGGGGGACGAGCAGTACTTC. This sequence encodes CASSLTQGDEQYF.

This chain links TRBV4-2 with TRBJ2-1; D ambiguous. V was pared by 0 bases and J by 4 bases, with 13 bases between. This CDR3 is 16 amino acids long. The germline V gene encodes CDR1 LGHNA and CDR2 YNFKEQ. CDR3 DNA sequence: TGTGCCAGCAGCCAAGATCAATATTCTTCTTACAATGAGCAGTTCTTC. This translates into CASSQDQYSSYNEQFF.

The rearrangement uses TRBV27 and TRBJ2-7; tentative D call: TRBD2 (5 bases). Germline CDR1 and CDR2: MNHEY and SMNVEV (reference sequence). Trimming left V 6 bases short and J 0 bases short, with 15 bases between. The CDR3 consists of 15 residues. Here the CDR3 reads CASSSSPGFSYEQYF. Here the CDR3 DNA reads TGTGCCAGCAGCTCCTCCCCGGGGTTCTCCTACGAGCAGTACTTC.

The chain is built from TRBV2 and TRBJ1-2; the D is unclear. The CDR3 is 14 residues long. V gave up 5 bases and J gave up 4 bases, with 14 bases separating them. CDR1 SNHLY and CDR2 FYNNEI come from the germline V gene. This CDR3 is CASSLVLDGYGYTF. CDR3 nucleotide sequence: TGTGCCAGCAGTCTTGTGTTGGACGGCTATGGCTACACCTTC.

The chain recombines TRBV6-1 with TRBJ2-5; TRBD2 might be the D (5 bases). The CDR3 is made up of 16 amino acids. Germline V gives CDR1 MNHNS, CDR2 SASEGT. V was clipped by 2 bases and J by 4 bases, with 17 bases between them. The CDR3 nucleotides are TGTGCCAGCAGTGAAAGGCTAATCAGCAGCGGAGAGACCCAGTACTTC. It encodes CASSERLISSGETQYF.

This sequence joins TRBV4-1 and TRBJ2-1; D unresolved. The length of the CDR3 is 13 residues. The germline CDR1 and CDR2 sequences are MGHRA and YSYEKL. Trimming stripped 5 bases from V and 3 bases from J, with 8 bases between. The CDR3 spells CASSSHLYNEQFF. Written as DNA, the CDR3 is TGCGCCAGCAGCTCCCACCTCTACAATGAGCAGTTCTTC.

The chain uses TRBV6-5 and TRBJ2-7; D might be TRBD2 (5 bases). V was cut by 6 bases and J by 3 bases, with 9 bases left in between. The CDR3 extends over 12 amino acids. The germline V gene has CDR1 MNHEY and CDR2 SVGAGI. The CDR3 protein is CASRAGDYEQYF. DNA of the CDR3: TGTGCCAGCAGAGCCGGGGACTACGAGCAGTACTTC.

The gene calls are TRBV28 and TRBJ1-1; no definite D call. Germline CDR1 reads MDHEN; CDR2 reads SYDVKM. The CDR3 loop spans 12 amino acids. V lost 2 bases, J lost 12 bases, and 13 bases lay in between. CDR3 residues: CASSLIGVKTFF. CDR3 DNA sequence: TGTGCCAGCAGTTTAATCGGGGTGAAAACTTTCTTT.

V and J are TRBV15 and TRBJ1-2; D possibly corresponds to TRBD1 (6 bases). Germline V CDR1 and CDR2: LNHNV, YYDKDF (reference sequence). This CDR3 has 14 residues. Trimming shortened V by 5 bases and J by 8 bases, and 18 bases separated the two germline ends. Written as DNA, the CDR3 is TGTGCCACCAGCGCCCACCGCGGGGGCGTAGGCTACACCTTC. Amino acids: CATSAHRGGVGYTF.

The gene calls are TRBV28 and TRBJ1-1; D not resolved. This CDR3 comprises 14 residues. Trimming pared 3 bases from V and 0 bases from J, leaving 8 bases between. CDR1 MDHEN and CDR2 SYDVKM come from the germline V gene. The CDR3 bases are TGTGCCAGCAGTTTCGGGGTGGTGAACACTGAAGCTTTCTTT. It yields the protein CASSFGVVNTEAFF.

The chain is built from TRBV7-2 and TRBJ2-1; the match to TRBD2 covers 8 bases. The V segment lost 2 bases and the J segment 5 bases; nucleotides outside the gene matches: 2. This CDR3 has 14 amino acids. The germline gives CDR1 SGHTA, CDR2 FQGNSA. CDR3 coding DNA: TGTGCCAGCAGCTTATCGGGAGGGAACAATGAGCAGTTCTTC. Translation gives CASSLSGGNNEQFF.